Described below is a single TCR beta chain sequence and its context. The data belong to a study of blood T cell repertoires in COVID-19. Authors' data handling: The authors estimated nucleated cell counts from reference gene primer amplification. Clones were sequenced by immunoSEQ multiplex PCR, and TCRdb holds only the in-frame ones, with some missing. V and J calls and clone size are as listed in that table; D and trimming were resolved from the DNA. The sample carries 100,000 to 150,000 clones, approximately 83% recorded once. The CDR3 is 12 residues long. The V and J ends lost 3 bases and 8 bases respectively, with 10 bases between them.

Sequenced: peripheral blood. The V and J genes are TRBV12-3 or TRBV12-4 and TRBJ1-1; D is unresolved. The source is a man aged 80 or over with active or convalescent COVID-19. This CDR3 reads CASSLFFGEAFF. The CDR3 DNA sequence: TGTGCCAGCAGTTTGTTTTTCGGGGAAGCTTTCTTT.